The TCR beta chain described here comes from a study of cytomegalovirus exposure and HLA in healthy donors (TCRdb year 2017). Study-level background: The 550 to 750 repertoires of the first cohort and the approximately 130 validation repertoires were produced on the same platform, according to a later analysis. The study was designed to test whether signatures of past pathogen exposure could be identified by cataloging public T cell receptors. Along with the 666-subject first cohort, a separate validation cohort of 120 different subjects was used. To predict cytomegalovirus infection status, the study brought together high-throughput TCR immunosequencing, statistical association of individual TCRs with disease status, and machine learning.

Turning to this clone: The target of this receptor is not known. Base-call qualities are not available, and no considerably larger clone is one nucleotide away.

Study-level results and caveats: Three of the identified cytomegalovirus-associated TCR beta chains were confirmed in vitro to be specific for cytomegalovirus antigens. In the study, some 160 TCR beta chains were listed as associated with cytomegalovirus. Most TCR sequences were observed very rarely across donors, whereas some public TCRs were present in many individuals. All 110 or so repertoires were used to score co-occurrence in the validation cohort in a later analysis, because that analysis had no HLA typing for the cohort. A later analysis found that TCRs clustered in the first cohort also tended to co-occur in the approximately 120 validation repertoires, with 90% to 95% of cluster scores above 0. According to the authors, the approach could potentially be generalized to other disease states and immunological phenotypes. The classifier was reported to diagnose cytomegalovirus status with high specificity and sensitivity in both the original cohort and the validation cohort.

Library preparation used the immunoSEQ multiplex PCR assay. The authors' pipeline ran thus. A statistical classification framework was built to diagnose cytomegalovirus status from the catalog of TCR beta chain sequences. In TCRdb, the immuneACCESS table is reduced to in-frame sequences with V and J assigned. These tables do not hold every clone; where another copy was compared, an unresolved V gene accounts for under half, and the others remain unexplained. The V and J calls and clone size were taken over from that table, and D and trimming were inferred from the DNA. The sample has 97,000 or so clones on record, about 90% of them singletons. The ten largest clones add up to 6.3% of the sample. The donors belonged to the validation cohort of around 130 subjects, which was separate from the approximately 700-subject first cohort. V and J are truncated by 2 bases and 3 bases respectively, leaving an intervening sequence of 10 bases. The CDR3, from cysteine to phenylalanine, totals 14 residues. Just the 42-base CDR3 DNA is kept, in frame starting at base 1. For CDR1 and CDR2, the germline V gene (reference sequence) lists SEHNR and FQNEAQ.

Material: PBMCs. The chain was built from TRBV7-9 and TRBJ2-5, with TRBD2 tentatively as D gene (6 bases match). The clonotype comes from a man younger than 30 in good health and CMV-seropositive. The encoded CDR3 is CASSLYAGKETQYF. The nucleotide sequence reads TGTGCCAGCAGCTTATATGCGGGAAAAGAGACCCAGTACTTC.